Below, 27 T cell receptor beta chains from the same sample are listed, as sequenced in a study of shared clonotypes between healthy human individuals. TCRdb keeps only in-frame clones here, not all; method: immunoSEQ multiplex PCR. The sample holds about 2.4 million clones, 93% seen once. Specimen: naive CD4+ T cells from PBMCs. As to subset: CD45RA+ positively selected. These receptors were taken from a young man in good health. Some clones in this sample may be carry-over from other donors' samples.

J is TRBJ1-1 and V is TRBV30; D is unclear. The CDR3 extends over 13 amino acids. The V end was cut by 3 bases, the J end by 4 bases, with 12 bases between. Looked up from germline, CDR1 is GTSNPN and CDR2 is SVGIG (reference sequence). This CDR3 reads CAWRFGGGTEAFF. The CDR3, as DNA: TGTGCCTGGAGATTCGGCGGTGGCACTGAAGCTTTCTTT.

The CDR3 bases are TGTGCCAGCAGCTTAGAGCAGGGGTCTTCCTACGAGCAGTACTTC. Its translation: CASSLEQGSSYEQYF. The J gene is TRBJ2-7, the V gene TRBV7-6; a weak D match, TRBD1 (6 bases). CDR1 is SGHVS and CDR2 is FNYEAQ in the germline V gene. This CDR3 is 15 amino acids long. V dropped 1 base and J dropped 1 base, with 11 bases sitting between them.

This clone is a singleton in its sample. The chain joins TRBV2 to TRBJ2-2; D perhaps matches TRBD1 (5 bases). Germline V gives CDR1 SNHLY, CDR2 FYNNEI. V lost 10 bases to trimming and J lost 0 bases, with 18 bases between them. This CDR3 spans 16 amino acids. CDR3: CATQGRQRSNTGELFF. CDR3 nucleotides: TGTGCCACCCAGGGTCGACAGAGGTCGAACACCGGGGAGCTGTTTTTT.

The chain joins TRBV6-1 to TRBJ1-5, with 9 bases fitting TRBD1. Germline V lookup: CDR1 MNHNS, CDR2 SASEGT. The CDR3 extends over 13 amino acids. The junction had 3 bases not matched to a gene; V was cut back by 6 bases and J by 6 bases. CDR3 amino acids: CASSGTGIQPQHF. As DNA, the CDR3 is TGTGCCAGCAGCGGGACAGGGATTCAGCCCCAGCATTTT.

This rearrangement joins TRBV7-9 to TRBJ2-6; D call uncertain. From germline, CDR1 is SEHNR and CDR2 FQNEAQ (reference sequence). This CDR3 contains 16 residues. V shed 1 base and J shed 0 bases, with 7 bases lying between them. CDR3 amino acids: CASSLVSDSGANVLTF. CDR3 nucleotides: TGTGCCAGCAGCTTAGTTTCTGACTCTGGGGCCAACGTCCTGACTTTC. Full variable domain (outside the CDR3, taken from reference TRBV7-9 and TRBJ2-6): DTGVSQNPRHKITKRGQNVTFRCDPISEHNRLYWYRQTLGQGPEFLTYFQNEAQLEKSRLLSDRFSAERPKGSFSTLEIQRTEQGDSAMYLCASSLVSDSGANVLTFGAGSRLTVL.

The chain couples TRBV19 to TRBJ2-5, with a tentative D call TRBD1 (6 bases). Germline CDR1 reads LNHDA; CDR2 reads SQIVND (reference sequence). V was clipped by 3 bases and J by 2 bases, with 13 bases between them. The CDR3 consists of 15 residues. In DNA, the CDR3 is TGTGCCAGTAGTATGGACCCAGGGGATCAAGAGACCCAGTACTTC. Translating it yields CASSMDPGDQETQYF. Full variable domain (outside the CDR3, taken from reference TRBV19 and TRBJ2-5): DGGITQSPKYLFRKEGQNVTLSCEQNLNHDAMYWYRQDPGQGLRLIYYSQIVNDFQKGDIAEGYSVSREKKESFPLTVTSAQKNPTAFYLCASSMDPGDQETQYFGPGTRLLVL.

V and J are TRBV10-2 and TRBJ2-2; 8 positions match TRBD2. The CDR3 totals 14 residues. The J segment lost 2 bases and the V segment lost 8 bases, leaving 4 bases of the junction unmatched. Germline-derived CDR1 and CDR2 are WSHSY and SAAADI. The CDR3 reads CASVAGSNTGELFF. The CDR3 coding sequence is TGCGCCAGCGTAGCGGGATCAAACACCGGGGAGCTGTTTTTT.

V and J are TRBV11-1 and TRBJ1-1; D is undetermined. Germline V lookup: CDR1 SGHAT, CDR2 FQDESV (reference sequence). With 0 bases removed from V and 0 bases from J, the gap between germline ends came to 8 bases. This CDR3 spans 15 amino acids. CDR3 bases: TGTGCCAGCAGCTTAGCGTCGGGGTTGAACACTGAAGCTTTCTTT. Translated, it gives CASSLASGLNTEAFF.

The chain couples TRBV5-1 to TRBJ2-5, with D possibly being TRBD1 (6 bases). CDR3 length equals 16 residues. With 0 bases removed from V and 1 base from J, the gap between germline ends came to 13 bases. Germline-derived CDR1 and CDR2 are SGHRS and YFSETQ. CDR3 sequence: CASSLAAGVSQETQYF. CDR3 sequence (DNA): TGCGCCAGCAGCTTGGCTGCAGGGGTTTCCCAAGAGACCCAGTACTTC.

The chain has TRBV28 and TRBJ1-6; TRBD1 matches at 10 bases. J lost 11 bases, V lost 2 bases, and 3 bases had no gene match. From germline, CDR1 is MDHEN and CDR2 SYDVKM. This CDR3 spans 14 amino acids. CDR3 DNA sequence: TGTGCCAGCAGTTTAGGACAGGGGGTTACACCCCTCCACTTT. It is translated as CASSLGQGVTPLHF.

The rearrangement joins TRBV7-9 to TRBJ2-3, with 10 bases fitting TRBD2. Germline assignment: CDR1 SEHNR and CDR2 FQNEAQ (reference sequence). Trimming took 2 bases from V and 5 from J; bases not matched to a gene: 10. CDR3 length: 17 residues. The CDR3 sequence: CASSLRKSGRAGDTQYF. For the CDR3, the DNA is TGTGCCAGCAGCTTAAGGAAGAGCGGGAGGGCGGGAGATACGCAGTATTTT.

This clone was counted a few times. The chain recombines TRBV6-1 with TRBJ1-1; 10 bases are shared with TRBD1. The CDR3 contains 14 residues. With V trimmed by 8 bases and J by 5 bases, 8 bases remained unmatched. Germline V CDR1 and CDR2: MNHNS, SASEGT. In DNA form, the CDR3 reads TGTGCCAGCGGATACGGGGACAGGGGAACTGAAGCTTTCTTT. Its protein product is CASGYGDRGTEAFF.

The chain is built from TRBV18 and TRBJ2-7; D may be TRBD1 (6 bases). Deletions cut 3 bases from V and 2 bases from J, with 11 bases between. Germline values: CDR1 KGHSH, CDR2 LQKENI. The CDR3 consists of 14 residues. The CDR3 protein is CASSPPGVPYEQYF. CDR3 sequence (DNA): TGTGCCAGCTCACCTCCAGGGGTTCCCTACGAGCAGTACTTC.

This clone was observed a handful of times. In the same sample, other DNA sequences code for this CDR3. The genes are TRBV5-1 and TRBJ1-1; no clear D. Germline loops: CDR1 SGHRS, CDR2 YFSETQ. V lost 0 bases, J lost 1 base, and 7 bases lay in between. The CDR3 sequence is 14 residues long. CDR3 nucleotides: TGCGCCAGCAGCTTGGACCCAGGGAACACTGAAGCTTTCTTT. The encoded protein is CASSLDPGNTEAFF. Complete variable domain (other parts from reference TRBV5-1 and TRBJ1-1): KAGVTQTPRYLIKTRGQQVTLSCSPISGHRSVSWYQQTPGQGLQFLFEYFSETQRNKGNFPGRFSGRQFSNSRSEMNVSTLELGDSALYLCASSLDPGNTEAFFGQGTRLTVV.

The chain has TRBV7-3 and TRBJ2-1; 8 bases map to TRBD1. There are 14 residues in the CDR3. V lost 4 bases to trimming and J lost 9 bases; unmatched junction nucleotides: 8. CDR1 SGHTA and CDR2 FQGTGA come from the germline V gene. As DNA, the CDR3 is TGTGCCAGCAGCTCTGTATATGGGACAGGTGAGCAGTTCTTC. Residues: CASSSVYGTGEQFF.

The CDR3 nucleotides are TGTGCCAGCAGATCCTTGACGGGAGGGGCTCAGATTGGCTCCTACAATGAGCAGTTCTTC. Amino acid sequence: CASRSLTGGAQIGSYNEQFF. The V call is TRBV28, the J call TRBJ2-1, with 8 bases matching TRBD2. With 6 bases clipped from V and 0 bases from J, the junction kept 19 bases outside the gene matches. Germline assignment: CDR1 MDHEN and CDR2 SYDVKM. This CDR3 is built from 20 residues.

The chain is built from TRBV30 and TRBJ1-1, with D perhaps matching TRBD1 (6 bases). The V gene lost 3 bases and the J gene lost 1 base, with 12 bases spanning the gap. This CDR3 has 14 residues. Germline assignment: CDR1 GTSNPN and CDR2 SVGIG (reference sequence). The CDR3 loop reads CAWRQGQANTEAFF. In nucleotides, the CDR3 is TGTGCCTGGAGACAGGGACAAGCGAACACTGAAGCTTTCTTT.

This clone is a singleton in its sample. This chain joins TRBV11-3 and TRBJ2-7; TRBD1 agrees at 10 bases. The CDR3 has 15 amino acids. Germline CDR1 and CDR2: SGHNT and YENEEA. The trim removed 5 bases at V and 0 bases at J, leaving 4 bases unmatched. CDR3 bases: TGTGCCAGCAGCGCGGGACAGGGGCCCTCCTACGAGCAGTACTTC. It specifies CASSAGQGPSYEQYF.

This clone was seen a single time. J is TRBJ2-7 and V is TRBV7-8; 7 bases fit TRBD1. V shed 5 bases and J 2 bases; nucleotides not matched to a gene: 6. Germline-derived CDR1 and CDR2 are SGHVS and FQNEAQ. CDR3 length: 14 amino acids. CDR3 protein: CASSAGQVTYEQYF. The CDR3 coding sequence is TGTGCCAGCAGCGCCGGACAGGTAACCTACGAGCAGTACTTC.

V and J are TRBV5-4 and TRBJ2-2, with 7 bases lining up with TRBD2. Germline CDR1 is SGHNT and CDR2 is YYREEE (reference sequence). After removal of 4 bases from V and 3 bases from J, the junction contained 6 bases not matched to a gene. This CDR3 has 15 residues. In nucleotides, the CDR3 is TGTGCCAGCAGCGTCGGGAGGCAGGACACCGGGGAGCTGTTTTTT. Its protein is CASSVGRQDTGELFF.

This chain joins TRBV10-3 and TRBJ1-6; perhaps TRBD1 as D (6 bases). The CDR3 length is 15 residues. With 3 bases removed from V and 5 bases from J, the gap between germline ends came to 11 bases. The germline gives CDR1 ENHRY, CDR2 SYGVKD. CDR3 nucleotides: TGTGCCATCAGTGACAGGGGAGGGGATAATTCACCCCTCCACTTT. As protein: CAISDRGGDNSPLHF.

The rearrangement joins TRBV28 to TRBJ1-1; D is unresolved. The length of the CDR3 is 14 residues. The V and J ends lost 4 bases and 4 bases respectively, with 13 bases between them. Looked up from germline, CDR1 is MDHEN and CDR2 is SYDVKM. The CDR3 is CASSYLTGGTEAFF. DNA of the CDR3: TGTGCCAGCAGTTACCTTACGGGAGGCACTGAAGCTTTCTTT. The variable domain in full, with the rest retrieved from reference TRBV28 and TRBJ1-1, is DVKVTQSSRYLVKRTGEKVFLECVQDMDHENMFWYRQDPGLGLRLIYFSYDVKMKEKGDIPEGYSVSREKKERFSLILESASTNQTSMYLCASSYLTGGTEAFFGQGTRLTVV.

Of note for this clone: In the same sample, other DNA sequences code for this CDR3. The V gene is TRBV28, the J gene TRBJ1-5; unclear D gene. CDR3 length equals 12 residues. Trimming took 6 bases from V and 7 from J, leaving 10 bases between them. CDR1 and CDR2 (germline): MDHEN, SYDVKM. CDR3 region: CASSPPGQPQHF. The CDR3 bases are TGTGCCAGCAGCCCTCCAGGACAGCCCCAGCATTTT.

The chain joins TRBV29-1 to TRBJ2-2, with D possibly matching TRBD1 (6 bases). The CDR3 is 14 residues long. Trimming cost V 4 bases and J 4 bases, with 13 bases left between them. The germline CDR1 and CDR2 sequences are SQVTM and ANQGSEA. The CDR3 spells CSVAQQGPTGELFF. CDR3 in DNA: TGCAGCGTTGCACAGCAGGGGCCCACCGGGGAGCTGTTTTTT.

The gene calls are TRBV25-1 and TRBJ2-7; no reliable D call. Germline V gene sequence: CDR1 MGHDK, CDR2 SYGVNS. V shed 5 bases and J shed 3 bases, with 5 bases lying between them. This CDR3 spans 11 amino acids. The CDR3 region is CASSNYYEQYF. The CDR3 bases are TGTGCCAGCAGTAACTACTACGAGCAGTACTTC.

J is TRBJ2-5 and V is TRBV28; either TRBD1 or TRBD2 may fit D (5 bases each). Trimming left V 9 bases short and J 5 bases short, with 13 bases between. The CDR3 runs 12 residues. Germline V gene lookup returns CDR1 MDHEN and CDR2 SYDVKM. CDR3 coding DNA: TGTGCCAGTTCGGGGCGCCCGGAGACCCAGTACTTC. Amino acids: CASSGRPETQYF.

This clone was observed a handful of times. Additional DNA sequences in this sample encode the identical CDR3. The CDR3 protein is CASSLTATNEKLFF. CDR3 sequence (DNA): TGCGCCAGCAGCTTAACAGCAACTAATGAAAAACTGTTTTTT. The chain is built from TRBV5-1 and TRBJ1-4; D not resolved. The germline V and J ends were trimmed by 2 bases and 0 bases, with 5 bases remaining between them. The germline V gene encodes CDR1 SGHRS and CDR2 YFSETQ. CDR3 length equals 14 residues.